The T cell receptor beta chain under discussion was sequenced for a study of CD8 T cells in ankylosing spondylitis (dated by TCRdb to about 2017). As for the study more broadly: The study set out to find disease-linked TCR variants by profiling T cell receptor beta repertoires in ankylosing spondylitis patients and healthy donors. In total, the full study cohort was made up of 108 healthy donors and 25 to 30 ankylosing spondylitis patients. Peripheral blood was sampled, and synovial fluid was additionally collected from ankylosing spondylitis patients. Study-level results and caveats: A CD8+ phenotype was shown by the disease-linked clones, which were found at relatively low frequencies in peripheral blood. Some TCR beta motif variants had previously been reported in synovial fluid and blood of reactive arthritis patients, which suggested common disease-initiation mechanisms. A TCR beta motif of roughly 8 highly homologous amino acid variants appeared characteristic of blood from ankylosing spondylitis patients. The disease-linked clones were reported to be significantly enriched in matched synovial fluid samples from ankylosing spondylitis patients.

The V end loses 4 bases and the J end loses 1 base, and a stretch of 10 bases separates them. Sequences ENHRY (CDR1) and SYGVKD (CDR2) are obtained from the germline V gene. Measured from the cysteine to the phenylalanine, the CDR3 is 14 residues long. Here the CDR3 DNA is all that survives: 42 bases in frame from base 1. This clonotype was seen at least ten times. Its cognate antigen has yet to be identified. The sample holds no much larger clone one base away, and base qualities are not on file. Sequenced using an Illumina MiSeq. Quantitative 5'-RACE with molecular barcodes was the method used to prepare the TCR beta libraries. Turning to the authors' computational methods: Disease-linked TCR variants were identified with a new computational method built on a probabilistic model of VDJ rearrangement. TCRdb took the public reads, trimmed them with fastp at Q25, ran MiXCR for clone calling and kept in-frame beta chains. All rows with the same CDR3 protein become a single entry with the most common DNA and genes. The V and J calls follow TCRdb's processing rather than the paper's. Within this sample are about 23,000 distinct CDR3 sequences, with about a sixth of them counted one time only. Jointly, the top ten make up 25% to 30% of the sample.

Sequencing used blood. The rearranged chain carries TRBV10-3 and TRBJ2-5; the D gene remains uncertain. This sequence originates from a male donor with ankylosing spondylitis or in good health (not recorded which). The CDR3 protein: CAISARATQETQYF. The DNA reads TGTGCCATCAGTGCCCGGGCCACCCAAGAGACCCAGTACTTC.